The 2 T cell receptor beta chains listed next were all sequenced from one sample in a study of control samples from healthy donors and cancer patients (dated by TCRdb to the early 2020s). The library was built by means of the immunoSEQ multiplex PCR assay. TCRdb provides this immuneACCESS table in a form limited to in-frame rearrangements. Some clones are lacking; in checked studies, under half of them reflect an unresolved V gene, and why the rest are absent is not known. Counted in this sample were around 160,000 clones; approximately 93% of them appeared once. Clones ranked in the top ten supply 5% to 7% of the sample. Sequencing was done on a sample of blood. Source of these receptors: a man aged 18-30 years in good health.

This clone came up a few times. The V and J genes are TRBV4-1 and TRBJ1-1, with D maybe TRBD1 (5 bases). Germline-derived CDR1 and CDR2 are MGHRA and YSYEKL. CDR3 length: 17 residues. The germline V and J ends were trimmed by 0 bases and 0 bases, with 14 bases remaining between them. The CDR3 loop is CASSQDRDGIMNTEAFF. The CDR3 region has the DNA TGCGCCAGCAGCCAAGATAGGGACGGAATCATGAACACTGAAGCTTTCTTT.

The chain recombines TRBV14 with TRBJ1-5; 8 positions agree with TRBD1. Germline trimming cut 5 bases from V and 0 bases from J; bases unmatched to any gene: 3. There are 15 residues in the CDR3. Germline assignment: CDR1 SGHDN and CDR2 FVKESK. CDR3 nucleotide sequence: TGTGCCAGCAGCGGTGACAGGGGTAGCAATCAGCCCCAGCATTTT. This sequence encodes CASSGDRGSNQPQHF. Variable domain in full (rest from reference TRBV14 and TRBJ1-5): EAGVTQFPSHSVIEKGQTVTLRCDPISGHDNLYWYRRVMGKEIKFLLHFVKESKQDESGMPNNRFLAERTGGTYSTLKVQPAELEDSGVYFCASSGDRGSNQPQHFGDGTRLSIL.